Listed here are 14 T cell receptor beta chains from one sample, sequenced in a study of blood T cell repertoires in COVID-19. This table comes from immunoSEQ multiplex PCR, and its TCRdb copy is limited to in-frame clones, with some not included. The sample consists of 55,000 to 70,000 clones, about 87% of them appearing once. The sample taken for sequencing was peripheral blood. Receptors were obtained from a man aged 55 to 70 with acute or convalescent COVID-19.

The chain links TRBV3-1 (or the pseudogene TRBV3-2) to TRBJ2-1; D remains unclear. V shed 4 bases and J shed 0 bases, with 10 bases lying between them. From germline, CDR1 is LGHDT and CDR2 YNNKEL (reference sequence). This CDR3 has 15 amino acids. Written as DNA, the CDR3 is TGTGCCAGCAGCCCCTTGATGAGCTCCTACAATGAGCAGTTCTTC. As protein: CASSPLMSSYNEQFF.

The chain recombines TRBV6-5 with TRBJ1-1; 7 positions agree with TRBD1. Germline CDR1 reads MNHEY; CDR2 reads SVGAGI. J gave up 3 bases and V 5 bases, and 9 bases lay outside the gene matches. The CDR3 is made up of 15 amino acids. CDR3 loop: CASSPPTGLHTEAFF. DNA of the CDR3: TGTGCCAGCAGTCCCCCGACAGGGTTACACACTGAAGCTTTCTTT.

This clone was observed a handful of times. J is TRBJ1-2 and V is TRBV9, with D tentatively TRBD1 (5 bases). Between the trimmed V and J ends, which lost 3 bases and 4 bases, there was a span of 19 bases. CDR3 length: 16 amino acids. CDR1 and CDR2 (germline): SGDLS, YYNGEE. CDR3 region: CASSARVGGISYGYTF. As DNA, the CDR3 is TGTGCCAGCAGCGCCCGAGTCGGGGGGATAAGCTATGGCTACACCTTC.

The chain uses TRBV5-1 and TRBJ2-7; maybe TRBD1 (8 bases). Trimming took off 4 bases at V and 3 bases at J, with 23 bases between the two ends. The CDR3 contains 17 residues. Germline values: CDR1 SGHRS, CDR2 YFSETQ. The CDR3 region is CASSTGGDPQKVYEQYF. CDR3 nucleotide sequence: TGCGCCAGCAGCACAGGGGGGGACCCACAGAAAGTCTACGAGCAGTACTTC.

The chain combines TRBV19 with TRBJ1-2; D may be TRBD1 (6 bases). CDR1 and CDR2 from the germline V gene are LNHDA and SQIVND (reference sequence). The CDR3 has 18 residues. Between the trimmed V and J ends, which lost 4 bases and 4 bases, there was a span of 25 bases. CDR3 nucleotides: TGTGCCAGTAGTACCTCAACCGGACAGCTGGGAACGGTCTATGGCTACACCTTC. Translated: CASSTSTGQLGTVYGYTF.

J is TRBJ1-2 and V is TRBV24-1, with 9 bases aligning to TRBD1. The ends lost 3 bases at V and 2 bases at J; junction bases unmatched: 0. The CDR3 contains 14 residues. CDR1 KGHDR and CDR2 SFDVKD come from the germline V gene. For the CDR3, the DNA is TGTGCCACCAGTGATGGGACAGGGAACTATGGCTACACCTTC. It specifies CATSDGTGNYGYTF.

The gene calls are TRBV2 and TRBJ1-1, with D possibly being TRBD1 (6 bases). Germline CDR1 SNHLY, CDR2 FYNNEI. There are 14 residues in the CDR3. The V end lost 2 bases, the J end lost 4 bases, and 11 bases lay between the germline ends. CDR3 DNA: TGTGCCAGCAGTGAATTGGTGGACAGCACTGAAGCTTTCTTT. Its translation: CASSELVDSTEAFF.

In DNA form, the CDR3 reads TGTGCCAGCAGCACGGGACAGGGGGGAGAAAAACTGTTTTTT. The encoded protein is CASSTGQGGEKLFF. The chain is built from TRBV5-4 and TRBJ1-4, with TRBD1 matching 11 bases. J lost 8 bases, V lost 4 bases, and 4 bases had no gene match. The CDR3 runs 14 residues. Germline CDR1 and CDR2: SGHNT and YYREEE (reference sequence).

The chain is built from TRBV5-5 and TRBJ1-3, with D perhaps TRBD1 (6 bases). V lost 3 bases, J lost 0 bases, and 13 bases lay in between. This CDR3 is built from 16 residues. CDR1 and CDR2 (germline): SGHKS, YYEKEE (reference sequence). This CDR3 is CASSWDKFSSGNTIYF. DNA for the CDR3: TGTGCCAGCAGCTGGGACAAATTCTCCTCTGGAAACACCATATATTTT. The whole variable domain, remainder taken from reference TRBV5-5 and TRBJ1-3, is DAGVTQSPTHLIKTRGQQVTLRCSPISGHKSVSWYQQVLGQGPQFIFQYYEKEERGRGNFPDRFSARQFPNYSSELNVNALLLGDSALYLCASSWDKFSSGNTIYFGEGSWLTVV.

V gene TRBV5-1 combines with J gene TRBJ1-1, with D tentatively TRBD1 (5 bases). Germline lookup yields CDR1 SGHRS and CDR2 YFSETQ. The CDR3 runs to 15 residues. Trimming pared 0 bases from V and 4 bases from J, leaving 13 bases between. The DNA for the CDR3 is TGCGCCAGCAGCTTGGGGGGCACAAGGGGCACTGAAGCTTTCTTT. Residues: CASSLGGTRGTEAFF.

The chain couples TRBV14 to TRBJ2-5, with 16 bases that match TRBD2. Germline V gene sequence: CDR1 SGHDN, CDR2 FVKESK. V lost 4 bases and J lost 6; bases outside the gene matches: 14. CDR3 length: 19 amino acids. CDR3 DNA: TGTGCCAGCAGCCTTACCCCCGGGACTAGCGGGGGGGCTTCGAAGACCCAGTACTTC. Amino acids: CASSLTPGTSGGASKTQYF.

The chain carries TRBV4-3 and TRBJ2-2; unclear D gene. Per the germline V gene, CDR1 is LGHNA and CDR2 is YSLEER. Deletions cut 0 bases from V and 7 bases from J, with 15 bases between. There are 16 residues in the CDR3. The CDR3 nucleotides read TGCGCCAGCAGCCAAGATCCCAGTCTAGTAGGCGGGGAGCTGTTTTTT. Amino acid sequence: CASSQDPSLVGGELFF.

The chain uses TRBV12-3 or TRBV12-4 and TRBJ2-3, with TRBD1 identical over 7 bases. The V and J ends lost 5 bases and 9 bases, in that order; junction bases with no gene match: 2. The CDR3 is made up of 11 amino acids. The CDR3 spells CASSKTGTQYF. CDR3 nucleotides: TGTGCCAGCAGTAAGACAGGGACGCAGTATTTT.

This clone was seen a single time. The DNA of the CDR3 is TGCAGTGCTAGTAGAGGGAGGGATGGCTACACCTTC. It translates to CSASRGRDGYTF. The J gene is TRBJ1-2, the V gene TRBV20-1; unclear D gene. Germline lookup yields CDR1 DFQATT and CDR2 SNEGSKA (reference sequence). The CDR3 consists of 12 residues. Trimming cost V 3 bases and J 6 bases, with 11 bases left between them.